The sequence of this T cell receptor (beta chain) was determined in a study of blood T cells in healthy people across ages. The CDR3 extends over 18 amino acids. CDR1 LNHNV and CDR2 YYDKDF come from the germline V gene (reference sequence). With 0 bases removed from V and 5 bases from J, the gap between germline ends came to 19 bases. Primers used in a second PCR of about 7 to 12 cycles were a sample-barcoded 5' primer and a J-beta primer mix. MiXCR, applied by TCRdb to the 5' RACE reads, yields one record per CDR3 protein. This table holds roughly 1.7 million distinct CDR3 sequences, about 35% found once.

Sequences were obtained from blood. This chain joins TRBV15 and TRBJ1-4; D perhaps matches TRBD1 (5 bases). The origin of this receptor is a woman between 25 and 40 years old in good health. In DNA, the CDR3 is TGTGCCACCAGCAGAGATGGGGGGGTAGGCAGGCCGAATGAAAAACTGTTTTTT. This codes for CATSRDGGVGRPNEKLFF.